This T cell receptor (beta chain) appears in the sequencing data of a study of blood T cell repertoires in COVID-19. Methods used by the authors: Counts of nucleated cells, estimated from reference gene primer amplification, were obtained. TCRdb's table, derived via immunoSEQ multiplex PCR, lists solely in-frame clones and lacks some. The V and J calls and clone size are taken from that table; D and trimming were inferred from the DNA. Here the sample spans about 240,000 clones, around 89% being singletons. Sequenced material: PBMCs or T cells enriched from blood (not recorded which). The receptor was derived from a middle-aged man who had recovered from COVID-19.

CDR3 loop: CASTVGPGIADTQYF. The CDR3, as DNA: TGTGCCAGTACAGTGGGCCCAGGGATCGCAGATACGCAGTATTTT. The gene calls are TRBV19 and TRBJ2-3; D may be TRBD1 (5 bases). This CDR3 is built from 15 residues. Germline V CDR1 and CDR2: LNHDA, SQIVND (reference sequence). Deletions cut 7 bases from V and 4 bases from J, with 18 bases between. The entire variable domain, with the rest obtained from reference TRBV19 and TRBJ2-3, is as follows: DGGITQSPKYLFRKEGQNVTLSCEQNLNHDAMYWYRQDPGQGLRLIYYSQIVNDFQKGDIAEGYSVSREKKESFPLTVTSAQKNPTAFYLCASTVGPGIADTQYFGPGTRLTVL.